The 9 T cell receptor beta chains below come from one sample, sequenced in a study of CD4+ T cells in melanoma. Sequencing was performed with immunoSEQ multiplex PCR; in TCRdb, only in-frame clones are kept and a portion is missing. The table shows about 21,000 clones, with just under 80% occurring only once. Receptors were obtained from a human donor with melanoma.

This chain links TRBV7-9 with TRBJ1-6; TRBD1 aligns across 8 bases. With V trimmed by 4 bases and J by 7 bases, 9 bases remained unmatched. CDR1 and CDR2 from the germline V gene are SEHNR and FQNEAQ (reference sequence). CDR3 length: 16 amino acids. The CDR3 reads CASSSSGTGVNSPLHF. As DNA, the CDR3 is TGTGCCAGCAGCTCATCCGGGACAGGAGTCAATTCACCCCTCCACTTT.

This clone turned up a few times. This chain joins TRBV9 and TRBJ1-6; D not certain. V shed 4 bases and J shed 10 bases, with 15 bases lying between them. Germline CDR1 is SGDLS and CDR2 is YYNGEE. The CDR3 contains 14 residues. CDR3 sequence reads: CASSPRVGPSPLHF. The CDR3, as DNA: TGTGCCAGCAGCCCTCGGGTCGGTCCATCACCCCTCCACTTT.

The chain carries TRBV2 and TRBJ2-7, with D possibly matching TRBD1 (6 bases). The CDR3 extends over 13 amino acids. Germline lookup yields CDR1 SNHLY and CDR2 FYNNEI. Trimming stripped 4 bases from V and 1 base from J, with 8 bases between. For the CDR3, the DNA is TGTGCCAGCAGTGGGACAGATTCCTACGAGCAGTACTTC. Residues: CASSGTDSYEQYF.

This clone turned up a few times. The V gene is TRBV27, the J gene TRBJ1-2; D is ambiguous. V was shortened by 2 bases and J by 10 bases, with 8 bases between the two germline ends. CDR1 is MNHEY and CDR2 is SMNVEV in the germline V gene (reference sequence). This CDR3 is 11 amino acids long. CDR3: CASSLGGYYTF. The CDR3 DNA follows: TGTGCCAGCAGTTTAGGAGGGTACTACACCTTC.

The V call is TRBV2, the J call TRBJ2-2; D is unresolved. The CDR3 totals 14 residues. V gave up 6 bases and J gave up 4 bases, with 12 bases separating them. The V gene's germline CDR1 is SNHLY and CDR2 FYNNEI. CDR3: CASRIRSGTGELFF. CDR3 DNA: TGTGCCAGCAGGATAAGGAGTGGCACCGGGGAGCTGTTTTTT. Drawing the rest from reference TRBV2 and TRBJ2-2, the complete variable domain is EPEVTQTPSHQVTQMGQEVILRCVPISNHLYFYWYRQILGQKVEFLVSFYNNEISEKSEIFDDQFSVERPDGSNFTLKIRSTKLEDSAMYFCASRIRSGTGELFFGEGSRLTVL.

The rearrangement links TRBV5-1 to TRBJ2-5, with TRBD2 as a possible D gene (5 bases). The ends were cut back, 0 bases at V and 5 bases at J, with 17 bases in the middle. Germline V CDR1 and CDR2: SGHRS, YFSETQ. This CDR3 is 16 amino acids long. In DNA form, the CDR3 reads TGCGCCAGCAGCTTGGTTTGGGGAGTCCCCCCGGAGACCCAGTACTTC. Translating it yields CASSLVWGVPPETQYF.

The V gene is TRBV5-6, the J gene TRBJ1-1, with 9 positions matching TRBD1. This CDR3 has 18 residues. The V segment lost 4 bases and the J segment 1 base; nucleotides outside the gene matches: 14. Germline lookup yields CDR1 SGHDT and CDR2 YYEEEE. This CDR3 reads CASSKAGQGPFSNTEAFF. CDR3 in DNA: TGTGCCAGCAGCAAAGCGGGACAGGGACCGTTTTCGAACACTGAAGCTTTCTTT.

This chain uses TRBV7-9 with TRBJ2-7; D is unclear. The CDR3 contains 13 residues. Trimming removed 6 bases from V and 7 bases from J, with 16 bases in between. Per the germline V gene, CDR1 is SEHNR and CDR2 is FQNEAQ (reference sequence). This chain's CDR3 is CASRGGSTGEQYF. CDR3 DNA: TGTGCCAGCAGGGGCGGATCGACTGGGGAGCAGTACTTC.

The chain couples TRBV19 to TRBJ2-7, with 10 bases lining up with TRBD1. The germline V gene encodes CDR1 LNHDA and CDR2 SQIVND (reference sequence). Trimming at V came to 5 bases and at J to 3 bases, leaving 4 bases not matched to a gene. This CDR3 is built from 14 residues. The chain's CDR3 is CASSSRDRGYEQYF. The DNA of the CDR3 is TGTGCCAGTAGTTCCCGGGACAGGGGCTACGAGCAGTACTTC.